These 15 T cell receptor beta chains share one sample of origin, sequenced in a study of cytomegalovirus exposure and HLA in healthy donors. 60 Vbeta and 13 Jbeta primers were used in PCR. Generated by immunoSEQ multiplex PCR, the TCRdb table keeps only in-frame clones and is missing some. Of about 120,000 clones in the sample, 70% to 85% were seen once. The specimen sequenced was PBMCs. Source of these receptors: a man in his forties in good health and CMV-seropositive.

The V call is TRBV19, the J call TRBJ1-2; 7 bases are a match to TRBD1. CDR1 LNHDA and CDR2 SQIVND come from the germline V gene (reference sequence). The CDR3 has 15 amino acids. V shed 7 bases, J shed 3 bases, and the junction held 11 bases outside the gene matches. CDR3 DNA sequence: TGTGCCAGTACCACAAGGGGGCAGCAATACTATGGCTACACCTTC. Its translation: CASTTRGQQYYGYTF.

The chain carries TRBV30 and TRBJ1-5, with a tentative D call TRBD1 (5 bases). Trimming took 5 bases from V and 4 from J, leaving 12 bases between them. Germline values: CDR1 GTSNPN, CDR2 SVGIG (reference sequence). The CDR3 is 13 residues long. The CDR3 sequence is CAWSTGGNQPQHF. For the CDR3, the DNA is TGTGCCTGGTCTACCGGGGGTAATCAGCCCCAGCATTTT.

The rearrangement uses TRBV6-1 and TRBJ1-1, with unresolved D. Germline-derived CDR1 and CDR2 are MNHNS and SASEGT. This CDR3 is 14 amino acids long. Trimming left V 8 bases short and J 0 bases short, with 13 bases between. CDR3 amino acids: CASPSGFMNTEAFF. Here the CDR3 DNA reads TGTGCCAGCCCATCGGGGTTCATGAACACTGAAGCTTTCTTT.

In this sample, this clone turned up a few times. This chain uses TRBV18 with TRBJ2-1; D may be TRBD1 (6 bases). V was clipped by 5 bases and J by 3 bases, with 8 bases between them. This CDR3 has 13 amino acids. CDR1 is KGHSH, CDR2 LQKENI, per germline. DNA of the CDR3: TGTGCCAGCTCAAGGGACAACTACAATGAGCAGTTCTTC. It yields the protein CASSRDNYNEQFF.

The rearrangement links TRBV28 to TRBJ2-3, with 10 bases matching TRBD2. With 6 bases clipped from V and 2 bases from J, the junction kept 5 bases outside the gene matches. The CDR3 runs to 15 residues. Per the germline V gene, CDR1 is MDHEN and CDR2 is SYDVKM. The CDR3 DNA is TGTGCCAGCAGGCTACTAGCGGGGAACACAGATACGCAGTATTTT. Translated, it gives CASRLLAGNTDTQYF.

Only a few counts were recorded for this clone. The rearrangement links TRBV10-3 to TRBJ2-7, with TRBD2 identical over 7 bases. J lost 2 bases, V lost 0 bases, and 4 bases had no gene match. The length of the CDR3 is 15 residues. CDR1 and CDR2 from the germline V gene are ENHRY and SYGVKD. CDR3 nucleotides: TGTGCCATCAGTGAGTCCGCGGGAGCCACCTACGAGCAGTACTTC. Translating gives CAISESAGATYEQYF.

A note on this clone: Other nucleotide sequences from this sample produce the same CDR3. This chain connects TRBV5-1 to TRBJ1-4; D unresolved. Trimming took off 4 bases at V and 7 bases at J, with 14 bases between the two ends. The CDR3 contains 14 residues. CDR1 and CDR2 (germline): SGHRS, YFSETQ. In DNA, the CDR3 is TGCGCCAGCAGCCCAACCGGGGTGGGTGAAAAACTGTTTTTT. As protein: CASSPTGVGEKLFF.

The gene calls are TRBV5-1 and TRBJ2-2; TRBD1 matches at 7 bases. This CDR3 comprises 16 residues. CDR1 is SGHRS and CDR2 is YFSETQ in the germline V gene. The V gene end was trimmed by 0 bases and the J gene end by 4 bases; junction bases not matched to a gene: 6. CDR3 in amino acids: CASSLGGTASTGELFF. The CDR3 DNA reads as TGCGCCAGCAGCTTGGGAGGGACAGCTTCCACCGGGGAGCTGTTTTTT.

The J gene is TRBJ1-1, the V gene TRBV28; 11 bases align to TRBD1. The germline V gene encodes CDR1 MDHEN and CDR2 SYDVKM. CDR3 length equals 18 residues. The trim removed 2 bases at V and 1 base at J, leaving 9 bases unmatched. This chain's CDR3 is CASSLITGQGASNTEAFF. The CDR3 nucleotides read TGTGCCAGCAGTTTAATAACTGGACAGGGGGCCTCGAACACTGAAGCTTTCTTT.

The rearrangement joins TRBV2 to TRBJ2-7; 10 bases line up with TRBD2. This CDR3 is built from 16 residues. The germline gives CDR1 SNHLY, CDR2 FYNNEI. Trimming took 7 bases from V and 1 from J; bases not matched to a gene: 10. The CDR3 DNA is TGTGCCAGCATTAAGGGTAGCGGGGGGTCTTCCTACGAGCAGTACTTC. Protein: CASIKGSGGSSYEQYF.

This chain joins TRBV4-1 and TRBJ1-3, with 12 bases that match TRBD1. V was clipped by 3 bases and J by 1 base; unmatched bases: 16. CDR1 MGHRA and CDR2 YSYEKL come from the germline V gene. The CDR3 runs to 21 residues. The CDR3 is CASSHRAPGQGALISGNTIYF. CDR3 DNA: TGCGCCAGCAGCCACCGAGCACCGGGACAGGGGGCGCTGATTTCTGGAAACACCATATATTTT.

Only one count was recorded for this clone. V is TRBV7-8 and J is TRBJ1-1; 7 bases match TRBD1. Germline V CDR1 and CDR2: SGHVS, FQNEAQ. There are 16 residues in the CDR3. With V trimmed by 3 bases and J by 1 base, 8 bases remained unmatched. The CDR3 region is CASSFTLQGQNTEAFF. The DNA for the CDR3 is TGTGCCAGCAGCTTTACCCTACAGGGGCAGAACACTGAAGCTTTCTTT.

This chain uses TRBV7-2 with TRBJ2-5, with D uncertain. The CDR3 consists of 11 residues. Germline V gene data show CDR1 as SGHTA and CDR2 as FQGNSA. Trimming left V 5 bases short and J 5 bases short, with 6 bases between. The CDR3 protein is CASSARETQYF. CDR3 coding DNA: TGTGCCAGCAGCGCCAGGGAGACCCAGTACTTC.

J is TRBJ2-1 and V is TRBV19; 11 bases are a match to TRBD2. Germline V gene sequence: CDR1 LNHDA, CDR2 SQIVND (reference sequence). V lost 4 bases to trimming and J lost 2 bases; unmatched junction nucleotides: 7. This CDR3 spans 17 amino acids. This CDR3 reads CASSTARLAGTYNEQFF. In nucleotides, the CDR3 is TGTGCCAGTAGTACAGCCCGACTAGCGGGAACCTACAATGAGCAGTTCTTC.

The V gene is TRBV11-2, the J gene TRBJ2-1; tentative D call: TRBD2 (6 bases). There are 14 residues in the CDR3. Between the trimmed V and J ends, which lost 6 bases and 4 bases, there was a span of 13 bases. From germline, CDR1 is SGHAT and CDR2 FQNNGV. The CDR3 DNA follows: TGTGCCAGCAGGCCCGGGGGTTCTTACAATGAGCAGTTCTTC. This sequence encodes CASRPGGSYNEQFF.